The 21 T cell receptor beta chains listed next were all sequenced from one sample in a study of shared clonotypes between healthy human individuals. The naive CD8 subset, CD45RO-negative cells positively selected for CCR7, excluded terminally differentiated effector memory CD45RA+ cells. Clones were read by immunoSEQ multiplex PCR, and TCRdb kept only the in-frame ones, dropping some. The table includes about 2.1 million clones, roughly 91% detected once. Material: naive CD8+ T cells from PBMCs. The receptors come from a man aged 18 to 30 in good health. Some clones in this sample may be carry-over from other donors' samples.

Concerning this clone: Within the sample, other DNA sequences also encode this same CDR3. The chain combines TRBV19 with TRBJ1-1, with D unresolved. This CDR3 is built from 11 residues. Germline CDR1 LNHDA, CDR2 SQIVND (reference sequence). The ends were cut back, 7 bases at V and 5 bases at J, with 8 bases in the middle. The CDR3 coding sequence is TGTGCCAGTACTTGGGGAACTGAAGCTTTCTTT. Amino acids: CASTWGTEAFF.

V gene TRBV4-2 combines with J gene TRBJ2-1, with D tentatively TRBD1 or TRBD2 (5 bases each). V lost 2 bases and J lost 10, with 9 bases in between. The CDR3 spans 12 residues. The germline V gene encodes CDR1 LGHNA and CDR2 YNFKEQ. CDR3 nucleotide sequence: TGTGCCAGCAGCCAACGGGACGCGGAGCAGTTCTTC. Its translation is CASSQRDAEQFF.

CDR3 sequence reads: CALSDDSYNEQFF. CDR3 DNA sequence: TGTGCCCTCTCCGACGACTCCTACAATGAGCAGTTCTTC. The chain couples TRBV7-8 to TRBJ2-1; no reliable D call. Germline V gene lookup returns CDR1 SGHVS and CDR2 FQNEAQ. V gave up 11 bases and J gave up 0 bases, with 11 bases separating them. The CDR3 length is 13 residues.

This sequence joins TRBV9 and TRBJ2-1, with D perhaps TRBD1 (6 bases). The CDR3 is 16 residues long. Trimming left V 3 bases short and J 0 bases short, with 13 bases between. Germline V lookup: CDR1 SGDLS, CDR2 YYNGEE. The chain's CDR3 is CASSGSRGSSYNEQFF. CDR3 bases: TGTGCCAGCAGCGGAAGCAGGGGTAGCTCCTACAATGAGCAGTTCTTC.

V is TRBV9 and J is TRBJ2-1, with 9 bases identical to TRBD1. The length of the CDR3 is 19 residues. Germline loops: CDR1 SGDLS, CDR2 YYNGEE. V lost 3 bases, J lost 4 bases, and 17 bases stayed unmatched. CDR3 residues: CASSEPTKRTGEGYNEQFF. The DNA for the CDR3 is TGTGCCAGCAGCGAACCTACAAAAAGGACAGGGGAGGGGTACAATGAGCAGTTCTTC.

This chain uses TRBV7-9 with TRBJ1-4; TRBD1 matches at 8 bases. V lost 5 bases to trimming and J lost 4 bases; unmatched junction nucleotides: 6. The CDR3 covers 15 residues. The germline CDR1 and CDR2 sequences are SEHNR and FQNEAQ (reference sequence). The CDR3 DNA is TGTGCCAGCAGCCAAGACAGGGGAATTAATGAAAAACTGTTTTTT. Translating it yields CASSQDRGINEKLFF.

The gene calls are TRBV4-3 and TRBJ1-3; 11 bases map to TRBD1. The CDR3 contains 15 residues. The ends lost 4 bases at V and 4 bases at J; junction bases unmatched: 3. Per the germline V gene, CDR1 is LGHNA and CDR2 is YSLEER. CDR3 sequence reads: CASSPRTGGGNTIYF. The CDR3 nucleotides read TGCGCCAGCAGCCCGCGGACAGGGGGCGGAAACACCATATATTTT.

V gene TRBV2 combines with J gene TRBJ2-7; D might be TRBD2 (5 bases). The germline gives CDR1 SNHLY, CDR2 FYNNEI. The ends were cut back, 1 base at V and 3 bases at J, with 10 bases in the middle. The CDR3 is made up of 14 amino acids. The CDR3 is CASSEGGENYEQYF. The CDR3 coding sequence is TGTGCCAGCAGTGAAGGTGGGGAGAACTACGAGCAGTACTTC. Based on the CDR3 plus reference TRBV2 and TRBJ2-7, the full variable domain is EPEVTQTPSHQVTQMGQEVILRCVPISNHLYFYWYRQILGQKVEFLVSFYNNEISEKSEIFDDQFSVERPDGSNFTLKIRSTKLEDSAMYFCASSEGGENYEQYFGPGTRLTVT.

The CDR3 bases are TGTGCCAGCAGCTTGGATGGGGGACTAGCGGGATATGGCCGGACCTACGAGCAGTACTTC. This translates into CASSLDGGLAGYGRTYEQYF. The rearrangement joins TRBV5-4 to TRBJ2-7; 13 bases are shared with TRBD2. Germline V CDR1 and CDR2: SGHNT, YYREEE (reference sequence). The CDR3 sequence is 20 residues long. V shed 0 bases, J shed 2 bases, and the junction held 14 bases outside the gene matches.

The chain employs TRBV27 and TRBJ2-3, with D tentatively TRBD1 or TRBD2 (6 bases each). CDR1 is MNHEY and CDR2 is SMNVEV in the germline V gene (reference sequence). This CDR3 is built from 14 residues. V was shortened by 7 bases and J by 4 bases, with 15 bases between the two germline ends. CDR3 bases: TGTGCCAGCACCCCGTACGGGGGCTCAGATACGCAGTATTTT. This encodes CASTPYGGSDTQYF.

This clone was seen once. The V call is TRBV2, the J call TRBJ2-3; tentative D call: TRBD2 (6 bases). The V end was cut by 10 bases, the J end by 7 bases, with 18 bases between. The CDR3 length is 13 residues. Germline V gene lookup returns CDR1 SNHLY and CDR2 FYNNEI. CDR3 protein: CAISNGRGNTQYF. The CDR3 DNA reads TGTGCCATATCCAATGGGCGGGGCAATACGCAGTATTTT.

The chain couples TRBV7-9 to TRBJ2-2; D gene ambiguous. Trimming stripped 1 base from V and 6 bases from J, with 6 bases between. The CDR3 contains 13 residues. Germline V gives CDR1 SEHNR, CDR2 FQNEAQ (reference sequence). For the CDR3, the DNA is TGTGCCAGCAGCTTAGAAAGGTCCGGGGAGCTGTTTTTT. As protein: CASSLERSGELFF.

The J gene is TRBJ2-3, the V gene TRBV10-3; D call uncertain. Trimming shortened V by 6 bases and J by 3 bases, and 7 bases separated the two germline ends. This CDR3 contains 12 residues. Germline V lookup: CDR1 ENHRY, CDR2 SYGVKD. CDR3 nucleotides: TGTGCCATCAGGACCAAGACAGATACGCAGTATTTT. Translated: CAIRTKTDTQYF.

CDR3 in amino acids: CASTPDRGNFNEQFF. Here the CDR3 DNA reads TGTGCCAGCACCCCGGACAGGGGGAATTTCAATGAGCAGTTCTTC. The chain couples TRBV11-2 to TRBJ2-1; TRBD1 agrees at 10 bases. Germline CDR1 reads SGHAT; CDR2 reads FQNNGV. V was pared by 7 bases and J by 6 bases, with 9 bases of the junction left unmatched. This CDR3 contains 15 residues.

This chain uses TRBV4-1 with TRBJ2-3, with TRBD1 matching over 7 bases. The CDR3 runs to 16 residues. V was pared by 4 bases and J by 4 bases, with 11 bases of the junction left unmatched. Germline V gene sequence: CDR1 MGHRA, CDR2 YSYEKL. As DNA, the CDR3 is TGCGCCAGCAGCCTGGGGACAGCTTTCACAGCAGATACGCAGTATTTT. Its translation is CASSLGTAFTADTQYF.

CDR3 DNA: TGCGCCAGCAGTCCGGGGGACCCCCAGGACGAGCAGTACTTC. It is translated as CASSPGDPQDEQYF. The V call is TRBV10-2, the J call TRBJ2-7; a possible D gene is TRBD2 (6 bases). The germline V gene encodes CDR1 WSHSY and CDR2 SAAADI. The CDR3 runs 14 residues. V gave up 5 bases and J gave up 5 bases, with 16 bases separating them.

The chain is built from TRBV7-6 and TRBJ2-7; TRBD2 aligns across 8 bases. V shed 0 bases and J 6 bases; nucleotides not matched to a gene: 10. CDR3 length equals 16 residues. Germline CDR1 SGHVS, CDR2 FNYEAQ. The CDR3 loop reads CASSLAPGGAPGEQYF. CDR3 sequence (DNA): TGTGCCAGCAGCTTAGCACCGGGAGGGGCTCCGGGCGAGCAGTACTTC.

This chain uses TRBV7-9 with TRBJ2-7; D is perhaps TRBD2 (6 bases). The germline V and J ends were trimmed by 6 bases and 5 bases, with 14 bases remaining between them. The length of the CDR3 is 13 residues. Germline loops: CDR1 SEHNR, CDR2 FQNEAQ (reference sequence). DNA for the CDR3: TGTGCCAGCAGGCCGGGGGACGGCCACGAGCAGTACTTC. Translated, it gives CASRPGDGHEQYF.

The chain links TRBV5-6 to TRBJ2-7, with TRBD1 matching 9 bases. V gave up 0 bases and J gave up 3 bases; unmatched junction bases: 7. The CDR3 has 16 amino acids. The germline V gene encodes CDR1 SGHDT and CDR2 YYEEEE. The CDR3 nucleotides are TGTGCCAGCAGCTTGGCCACGGGACAGGGACTCTACGAGCAGTACTTC. Translation: CASSLATGQGLYEQYF. Full variable domain (outside the CDR3, taken from reference TRBV5-6 and TRBJ2-7): DAGVTQSPTHLIKTRGQQVTLRCSPKSGHDTVSWYQQALGQGPQFIFQYYEEEERQRGNFPDRFSGHQFPNYSSELNVNALLLGDSALYLCASSLATGQGLYEQYFGPGTRLTVT.

This clone was observed once. This chain's CDR3 is CASSPRYSQYNEQFF. CDR3 coding DNA: TGTGCCAGCAGCCCCAGGTACAGCCAATACAATGAGCAGTTCTTC. This chain uses TRBV7-9 with TRBJ2-1; D gene ambiguous. The V and J ends lost 5 bases and 4 bases respectively, with 15 bases between them. Germline V CDR1 and CDR2: SEHNR, FQNEAQ (reference sequence). This CDR3 is built from 15 residues.

This clone was detected once. The sample holds other DNA sequences that translate to the same CDR3. V gene TRBV9 combines with J gene TRBJ2-1; TRBD1 might be the D (5 bases). There are 16 residues in the CDR3. CDR1 is SGDLS, CDR2 YYNGEE, per germline. V was shortened by 0 bases and J by 1 base, with 11 bases between the two germline ends. The CDR3 sequence: CASSVVGRSSYNEQFF. The CDR3 DNA is TGTGCCAGCAGCGTAGTGGGGCGCTCGTCCTACAATGAGCAGTTCTTC.